This T cell receptor beta chain was observed in a study of technical replicates of blood from several donors (dated by TCRdb to the late 2010s). A word on this clone: Its antigen is not yet known. No base qualities exist here, and no much larger clone lies one base off it.

The germline V gene gives CDR1 as MGHDK and CDR2 as SYGVNS. The CDR3, cysteine through phenylalanine, is 11 amino acids long. Left in the record is the CDR3 DNA by itself, 33 bases read in frame from the first base. The method behind the library was the immunoSEQ multiplex PCR assay. In TCRdb, the immuneACCESS table is reduced to in-frame sequences with V and J assigned. These tables do not hold every clone; where another copy was compared, an unresolved V gene accounts for under half, and the others remain unexplained. In all, the sample holds 80,000 to 85,000 clones, and approximately 89% of those were seen once. Approximately 0.42% of the sample is held by the ten biggest clonotypes.

Recombination connected TRBV25-1 to TRBJ2-3, and TRBD1 aligns with 7 junction nucleotides. This clonotype was obtained from a human donor in good health. Source material: T cells isolated from PBMCs. CDR3 reads: CATQGTDTQYF. DNA sequence: TGTGCGACACAGGGGACAGATACGCAGTATTTT.